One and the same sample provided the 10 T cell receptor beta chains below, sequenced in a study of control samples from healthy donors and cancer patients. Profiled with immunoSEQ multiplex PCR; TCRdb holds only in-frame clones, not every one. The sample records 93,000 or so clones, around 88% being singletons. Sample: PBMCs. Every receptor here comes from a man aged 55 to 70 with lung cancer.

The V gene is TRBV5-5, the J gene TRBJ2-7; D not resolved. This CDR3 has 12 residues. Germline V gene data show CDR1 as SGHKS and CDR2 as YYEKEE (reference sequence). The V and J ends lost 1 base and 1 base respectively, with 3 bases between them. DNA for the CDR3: TGTGCCAGCAGCTTGAGTTCCTACGAGCAGTACGTC. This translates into CASSLSSYEQYV.

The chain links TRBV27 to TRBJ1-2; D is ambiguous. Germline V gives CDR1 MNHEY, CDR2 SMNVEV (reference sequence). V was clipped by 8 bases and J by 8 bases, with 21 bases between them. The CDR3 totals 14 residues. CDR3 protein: CASGPWAVSNGYTF. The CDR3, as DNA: TGTGCCAGCGGACCTTGGGCCGTCTCTAACGGCTACACCTTC.

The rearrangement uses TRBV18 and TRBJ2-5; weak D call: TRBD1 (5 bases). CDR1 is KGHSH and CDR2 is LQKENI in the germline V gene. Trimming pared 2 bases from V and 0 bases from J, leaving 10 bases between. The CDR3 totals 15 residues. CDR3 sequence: CASSPRQPNQETQYF. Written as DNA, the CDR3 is TGTGCCAGCTCACCAAGACAGCCTAACCAAGAGACCCAGTACTTC.

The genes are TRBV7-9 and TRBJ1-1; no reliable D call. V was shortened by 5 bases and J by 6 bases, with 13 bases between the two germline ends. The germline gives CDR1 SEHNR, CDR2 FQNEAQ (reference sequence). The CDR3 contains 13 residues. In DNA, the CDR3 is TGTGCCAGCAGCGTAACTACAGTCGCTGAAGCTTTCTTT. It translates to CASSVTTVAEAFF. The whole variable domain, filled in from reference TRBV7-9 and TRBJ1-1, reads DTGVSQNPRHKITKRGQNVTFRCDPISEHNRLYWYRQTLGQGPEFLTYFQNEAQLEKSRLLSDRFSAERPKGSFSTLEIQRTEQGDSAMYLCASSVTTVAEAFFGQGTRLTVV.

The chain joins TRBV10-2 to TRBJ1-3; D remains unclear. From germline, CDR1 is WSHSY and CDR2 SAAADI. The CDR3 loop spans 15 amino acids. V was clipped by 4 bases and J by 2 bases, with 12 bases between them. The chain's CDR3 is CASSGTDGPGNTIYF. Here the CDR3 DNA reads TGCGCCAGCAGTGGAACGGACGGACCTGGAAACACCATATATTTT.

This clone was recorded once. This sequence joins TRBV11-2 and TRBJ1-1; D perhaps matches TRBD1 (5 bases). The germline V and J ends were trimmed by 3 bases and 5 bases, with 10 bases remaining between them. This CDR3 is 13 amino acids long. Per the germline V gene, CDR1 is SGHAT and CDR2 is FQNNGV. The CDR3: CASSLEGRTEAFF. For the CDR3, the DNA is TGTGCCAGCAGCTTGGAGGGGAGGACTGAAGCTTTCTTT.

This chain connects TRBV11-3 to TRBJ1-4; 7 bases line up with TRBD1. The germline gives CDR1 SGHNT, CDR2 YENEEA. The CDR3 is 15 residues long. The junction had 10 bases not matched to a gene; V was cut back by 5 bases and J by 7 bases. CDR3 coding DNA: TGTGCCAGCAGCCTTGACAGGGACCAGGGTGAAAAACTGTTTTTT. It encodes CASSLDRDQGEKLFF.

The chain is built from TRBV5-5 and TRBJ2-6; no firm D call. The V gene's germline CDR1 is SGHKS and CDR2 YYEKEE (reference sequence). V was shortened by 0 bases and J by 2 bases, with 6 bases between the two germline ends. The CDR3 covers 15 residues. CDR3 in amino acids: CASSLVRAGANVLTF. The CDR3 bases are TGTGCCAGCAGCTTGGTCCGGGCTGGGGCCAACGTCCTGACTTTC.

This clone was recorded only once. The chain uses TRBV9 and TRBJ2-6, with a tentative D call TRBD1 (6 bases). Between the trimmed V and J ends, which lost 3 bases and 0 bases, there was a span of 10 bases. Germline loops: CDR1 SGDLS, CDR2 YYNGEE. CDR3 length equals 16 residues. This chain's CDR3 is CASSGGQFSGANVLTF. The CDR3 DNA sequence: TGTGCCAGCAGCGGAGGACAGTTCTCTGGGGCCAACGTCCTGACTTTC.

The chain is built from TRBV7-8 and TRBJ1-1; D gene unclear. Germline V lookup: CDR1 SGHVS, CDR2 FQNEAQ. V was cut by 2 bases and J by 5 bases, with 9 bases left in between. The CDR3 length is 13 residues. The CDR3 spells CASSLIVGTEAFF. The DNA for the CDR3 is TGTGCCAGCAGCTTAATCGTGGGGACTGAAGCTTTCTTT.